These 12 T cell receptor beta chains originate from one sample sequenced in a study of shared T cell receptors in the human thymus. The protocol was immunoSEQ multiplex PCR, while the TCRdb copy is restricted to in-frame clones and leaves out a portion. The sample has about 660,000 clones, approximately 87% seen once; the top ten hold 0.01%. A further study also used this sample, focusing on human thymus T cells.

The source material was thymocytes. These receptors were obtained from a boy under two years old with a congenital heart defect.

A remark on this clone: A junction end diverges from the germline sequence, so it may reflect a read error. The chain couples TRBV5-4 to TRBJ2-7; 8 bases agree with TRBD1. This CDR3 comprises 12 residues. The germline V gene encodes CDR1 SGHNT and CDR2 YYREEE (reference sequence). CDR3 amino acids: CASSSDRAEEYF. The CDR3 DNA sequence: TGTGCCAGCAGCTCGGACAGGGCCGAGGAGTACTTC.

V is TRBV4-3 and J is TRBJ2-7; 7 nucleotides line up with TRBD1. V gave up 0 bases and J gave up 3 bases; unmatched junction bases: 11. From germline, CDR1 is LGHNA and CDR2 YSLEER. This CDR3 has 17 amino acids. The CDR3 DNA sequence: TGCGCCAGCAGCCAAGATCCTTGGGGACAGACCGTCTACGAGCAGTACTTC. It specifies CASSQDPWGQTVYEQYF.

The genes are TRBV5-6 and TRBJ2-4; 8 bases fit TRBD2. The CDR3 covers 15 residues. Germline V gives CDR1 SGHDT, CDR2 YYEEEE. V shed 6 bases, J shed 1 base, and the junction held 6 bases outside the gene matches. CDR3 loop: CASTRGGAAKNIQYF. The DNA for the CDR3 is TGTGCCAGCACCCGGGGGGGGGCGGCCAAAAACATTCAGTACTTC.

V usage is TRBV1 and J usage is TRBJ2-7; the table's D call, TRBD2, was not checked against the DNA. TRBV1 is reported as a pseudogene. There are 15 residues in the CDR3. The CDR3 nucleotides read TGCACCAGAGGACTAGCTCCTCGGGAACGCTACGAGCAGTACTTC. Amino acids: CTRGLAPRERYEQYF.

The chain has TRBV7-2 and TRBJ1-5; possible D gene TRBD1, 5 bases. V lost 1 base, J lost 3 bases, and 10 bases lay in between. The CDR3 sequence is 15 residues long. Germline V CDR1 and CDR2: SGHTA, FQGNSA. The CDR3 DNA is TGTGCCAGCAGCTTAGAGGGGCCCCACAATCAGCCCCAGCATTTT. The encoded protein is CASSLEGPHNQPQHF.

This rearrangement joins TRBV12-5 to TRBJ2-7; TRBD1 matches at 9 bases. Losses at the gene ends were 5 bases for V and 2 bases for J; bases not matched to a gene: 7. Germline CDR1 and CDR2: LGHNT and FRNRAP. The CDR3 contains 15 residues. The CDR3 sequence is CASGHGTGPPYEQYF. CDR3 sequence (DNA): TGTGCTAGTGGTCACGGGACAGGGCCGCCCTACGAGCAGTACTTC.

The chain carries TRBV11-3 and TRBJ2-7; 13 bases fit TRBD2. The germline V gene has CDR1 SGHNT and CDR2 YENEEA. Losses at the gene ends were 5 bases for V and 2 bases for J; bases not matched to a gene: 6. The CDR3 runs 16 residues. CDR3 in amino acids: CASSGRLAGGTYEQYF. CDR3 coding DNA: TGTGCCAGCAGCGGGCGACTAGCGGGAGGTACCTACGAGCAGTACTTC.

V and J are TRBV30 and TRBJ2-5; 8 nucleotides match TRBD2. Germline values: CDR1 GTSNPN, CDR2 SVGIG (reference sequence). This CDR3 contains 15 residues. Germline trimming cut 4 bases from V and 5 bases from J; bases unmatched to any gene: 12. CDR3 protein: CAWKAERERPETQYF. CDR3 DNA: TGTGCCTGGAAGGCCGAGCGGGAGAGACCTGAGACCCAGTACTTC.

The CDR3 DNA sequence: TGTGCCAGTAGCCTGGGGCAGGGGGTAAGCTCCTACAATGAGCAGTTCTTC. It codes for CASSLGQGVSSYNEQFF. The rearrangement uses TRBV19 and TRBJ2-1; TRBD1 matches at 7 bases. CDR1 LNHDA and CDR2 SQIVND come from the germline V gene (reference sequence). Unmatched junction bases numbered 11, after V lost 6 bases and J lost 0 bases. The CDR3 has 17 amino acids.

The chain has TRBV4-3 and TRBJ2-7; D is perhaps TRBD1 (5 bases). CDR1 and CDR2 (germline): LGHNA, YSLEER. This CDR3 contains 17 residues. The V end was cut by 0 bases, the J end by 0 bases, with 15 bases between. DNA for the CDR3: TGCGCCAGCAGCCAAGAATTGTTGGGGCAAGCCTCCTACGAGCAGTACTTC. It is translated as CASSQELLGQASYEQYF.

The chain links TRBV21-1 to TRBJ2-7; the table's D call, TRBD1, was not checked against the DNA. TRBV21-1 is a documented pseudogene. The CDR3 loop spans 19 amino acids. CDR3 amino acids: CASSNPTGINERDSYEQYF. DNA of the CDR3: TGTGCCAGCAGCAACCCGACAGGGATCAACGAGAGAGACTCCTACGAGCAGTACTTC.

This rearrangement joins TRBV11-3 to TRBJ2-7; D gene uncertain. Germline-derived CDR1 and CDR2 are SGHNT and YENEEA. The CDR3 is 13 residues long. The V and J ends lost 5 bases and 3 bases respectively, with 11 bases between them. CDR3 bases: TGTGCCAGCAGCCCACAGACGAACTACGAGCAGTACTTC. Protein sequence: CASSPQTNYEQYF. Looking up the rest from reference TRBV11-3 and TRBJ2-7 gives the full variable domain: EAGVVQSPRYKIIEKKQPVAFWCNPISGHNTLYWYLQNLGQGPELLIRYENEEAVDDSQLPKDRFSAERLKGVDSTLKIQPAELGDSAVYLCASSPQTNYEQYFGPGTRLTVT.